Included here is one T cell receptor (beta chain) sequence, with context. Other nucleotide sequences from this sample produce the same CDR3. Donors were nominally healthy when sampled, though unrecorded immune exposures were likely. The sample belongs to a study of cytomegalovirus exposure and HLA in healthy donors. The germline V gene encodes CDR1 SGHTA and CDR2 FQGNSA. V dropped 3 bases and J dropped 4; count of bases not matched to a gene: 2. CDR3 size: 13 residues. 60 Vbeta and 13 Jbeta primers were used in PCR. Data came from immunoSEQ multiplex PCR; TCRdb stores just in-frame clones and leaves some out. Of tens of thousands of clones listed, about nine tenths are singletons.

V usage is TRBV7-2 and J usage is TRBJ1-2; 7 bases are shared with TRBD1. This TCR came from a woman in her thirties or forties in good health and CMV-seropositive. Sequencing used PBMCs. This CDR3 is CASSLGQRYGYTF. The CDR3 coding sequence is TGTGCCAGCAGCTTGGGACAGCGCTATGGCTACACCTTC. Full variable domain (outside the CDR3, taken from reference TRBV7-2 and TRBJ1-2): GAGVSQSPSNKVTEKGKDVELRCDPISGHTALYWYRQSLGQGLEFLIYFQGNSAPDKSGLPSDRFSAERTGGSVSTLTIQRTQQEDSAVYLCASSLGQRYGYTFGSGTRLTVV.